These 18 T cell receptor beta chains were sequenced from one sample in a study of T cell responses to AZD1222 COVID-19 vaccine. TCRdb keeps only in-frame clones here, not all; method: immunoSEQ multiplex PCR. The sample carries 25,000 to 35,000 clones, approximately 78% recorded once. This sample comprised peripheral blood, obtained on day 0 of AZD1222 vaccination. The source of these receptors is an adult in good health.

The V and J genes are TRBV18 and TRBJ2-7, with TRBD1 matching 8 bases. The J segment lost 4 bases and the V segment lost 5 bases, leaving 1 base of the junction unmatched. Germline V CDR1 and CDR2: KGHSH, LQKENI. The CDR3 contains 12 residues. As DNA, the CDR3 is TGTGCCAGCTCAGACAGGGGTTACGAGCAGTACTTC. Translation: CASSDRGYEQYF.

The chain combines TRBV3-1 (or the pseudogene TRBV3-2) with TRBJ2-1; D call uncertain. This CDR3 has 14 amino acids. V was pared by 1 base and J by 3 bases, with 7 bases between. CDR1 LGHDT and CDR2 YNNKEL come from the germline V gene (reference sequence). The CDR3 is CASSQVYSYNEQFF. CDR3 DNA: TGTGCCAGCAGCCAAGTTTACAGCTACAATGAGCAGTTCTTC.

The CDR3 region has the DNA TGTGCCAGCAGCCAGGGAACAGGGGGCGTTGAGCAGTTCTTC. Its protein product is CASSQGTGGVEQFF. The chain links TRBV4-2 to TRBJ2-1, with 9 positions matching TRBD1. Per germline, CDR1 LGHNA and CDR2 YNFKEQ. The junction had 6 bases not matched to a gene; V was cut back by 3 bases and J by 9 bases. The CDR3 has 14 residues.

DNA for the CDR3: TGTGCCAGCAGTTTCTCGGGGCACGAGCAGTACTTC. Amino acid sequence: CASSFSGHEQYF. The J gene is TRBJ2-7, the V gene TRBV12-3 or TRBV12-4, with D perhaps matching TRBD1 or TRBD2 (5 bases each). The CDR3 runs 12 residues. V lost 3 bases to trimming and J lost 5 bases, with 8 bases between them.

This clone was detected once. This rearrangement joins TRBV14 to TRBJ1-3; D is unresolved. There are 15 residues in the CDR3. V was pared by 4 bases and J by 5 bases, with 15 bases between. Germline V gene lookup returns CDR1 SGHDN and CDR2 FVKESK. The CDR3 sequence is CASSPGERARNTIYF. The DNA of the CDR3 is TGTGCCAGCAGCCCCGGAGAGAGGGCAAGAAACACCATATATTTT.

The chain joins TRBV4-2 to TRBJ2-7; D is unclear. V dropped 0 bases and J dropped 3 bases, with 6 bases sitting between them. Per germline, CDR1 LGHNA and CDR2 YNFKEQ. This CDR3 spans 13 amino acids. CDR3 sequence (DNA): TGTGCCAGCAGCCAAGATACCCTCTACGAGCAGTACTTC. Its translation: CASSQDTLYEQYF.

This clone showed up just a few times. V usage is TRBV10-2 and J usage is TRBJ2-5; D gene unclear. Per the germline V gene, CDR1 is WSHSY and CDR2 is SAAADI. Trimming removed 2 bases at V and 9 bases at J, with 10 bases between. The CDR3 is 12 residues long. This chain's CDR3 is CASSEPGWAQYF. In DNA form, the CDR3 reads TGCGCCAGCAGTGAGCCGGGCTGGGCCCAGTACTTC.

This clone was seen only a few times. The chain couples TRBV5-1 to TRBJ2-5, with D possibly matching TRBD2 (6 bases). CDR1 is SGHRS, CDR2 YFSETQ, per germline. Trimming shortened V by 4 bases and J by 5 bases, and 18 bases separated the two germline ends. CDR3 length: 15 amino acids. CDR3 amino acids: CASSPPGGVGETQYF. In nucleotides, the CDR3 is TGCGCCAGCAGCCCCCCCGGGGGAGTTGGGGAGACCCAGTACTTC.

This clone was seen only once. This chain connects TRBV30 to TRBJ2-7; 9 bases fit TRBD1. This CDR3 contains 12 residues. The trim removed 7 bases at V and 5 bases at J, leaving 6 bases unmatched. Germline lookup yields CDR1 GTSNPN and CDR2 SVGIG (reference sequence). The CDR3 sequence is CAFSTGGNEQYV. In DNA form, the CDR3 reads TGTGCCTTTTCGACAGGGGGTAACGAGCAGTACGTC.

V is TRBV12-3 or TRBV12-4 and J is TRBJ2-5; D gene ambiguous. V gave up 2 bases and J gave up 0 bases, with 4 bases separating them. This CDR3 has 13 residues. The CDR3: CASSLTYQETQYF. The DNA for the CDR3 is TGTGCCAGCAGTTTAACGTACCAAGAGACCCAGTACTTC.

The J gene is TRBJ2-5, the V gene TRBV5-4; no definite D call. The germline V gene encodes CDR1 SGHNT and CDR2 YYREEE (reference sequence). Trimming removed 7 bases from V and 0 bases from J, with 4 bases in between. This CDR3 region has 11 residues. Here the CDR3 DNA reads TGTGCCAGCGGGTACCAAGAGACCCAGTACTTC. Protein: CASGYQETQYF.

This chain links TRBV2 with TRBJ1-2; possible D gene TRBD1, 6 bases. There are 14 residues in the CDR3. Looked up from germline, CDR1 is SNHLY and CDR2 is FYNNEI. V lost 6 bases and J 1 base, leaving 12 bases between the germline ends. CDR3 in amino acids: CASSDAGDNYGYTF. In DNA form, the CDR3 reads TGTGCCAGCAGCGATGCAGGGGATAACTATGGCTACACCTTC.

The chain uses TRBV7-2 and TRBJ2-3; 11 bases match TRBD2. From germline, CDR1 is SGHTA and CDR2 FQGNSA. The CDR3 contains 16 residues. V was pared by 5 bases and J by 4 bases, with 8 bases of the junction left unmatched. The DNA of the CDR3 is TGTGCCAGCAGCCCCGGGGTACTAGCGGGGGCAGATACGCAGTATTTT. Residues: CASSPGVLAGADTQYF. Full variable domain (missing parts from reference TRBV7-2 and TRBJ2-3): GAGVSQSPSNKVTEKGKDVELRCDPISGHTALYWYRQSLGQGLEFLIYFQGNSAPDKSGLPSDRFSAERTGGSVSTLTIQRTQQEDSAVYLCASSPGVLAGADTQYFGPGTRLTVL.

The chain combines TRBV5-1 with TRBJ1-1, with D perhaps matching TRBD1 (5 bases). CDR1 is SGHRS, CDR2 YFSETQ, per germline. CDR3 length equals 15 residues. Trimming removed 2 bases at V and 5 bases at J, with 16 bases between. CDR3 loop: CASSFEGPGRTEAFF. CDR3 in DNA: TGCGCCAGCAGCTTTGAGGGGCCAGGGAGGACTGAAGCTTTCTTT.

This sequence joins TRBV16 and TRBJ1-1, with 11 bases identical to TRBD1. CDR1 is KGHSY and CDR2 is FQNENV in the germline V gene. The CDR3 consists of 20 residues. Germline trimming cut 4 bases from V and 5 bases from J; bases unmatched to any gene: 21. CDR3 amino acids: CASSPQDRGLWAGGVTEAFF. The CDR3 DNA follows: TGTGCCAGCAGCCCTCAGGACAGGGGGCTCTGGGCTGGGGGGGTGACTGAAGCTTTCTTT.

The DNA of the CDR3 is TGTGCCAGCAGCCCGAAGATTAGCCTCCTCAATGAGCAGTTCTTC. Protein: CASSPKISLLNEQFF. V usage is TRBV14 and J usage is TRBJ2-1; D ambiguous. The CDR3 spans 15 residues. Germline V CDR1 and CDR2: SGHDN, FVKESK. V was pared by 4 bases and J by 6 bases, with 16 bases between.

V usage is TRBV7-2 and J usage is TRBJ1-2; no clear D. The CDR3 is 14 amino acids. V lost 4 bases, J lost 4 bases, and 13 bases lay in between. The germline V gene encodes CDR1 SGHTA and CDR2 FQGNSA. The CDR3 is CASSSKQDVYGYTF. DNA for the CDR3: TGTGCCAGCAGCTCGAAACAAGACGTCTATGGCTACACCTTC.

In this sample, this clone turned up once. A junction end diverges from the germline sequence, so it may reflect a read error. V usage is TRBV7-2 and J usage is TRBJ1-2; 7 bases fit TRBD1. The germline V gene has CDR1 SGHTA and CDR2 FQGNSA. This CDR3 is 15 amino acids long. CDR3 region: CASSVAGTANYGYTF. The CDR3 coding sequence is TGTGCCAGCAGCGTAGCAGGGACAGCTAACTATGGCTACACCTTC.